Here is one TCR beta chain with its context. What antigen it recognizes has not been identified. The sample holds no much larger clone one base away, and base qualities are not on file. The source of the sample is a study of blood T cells in healthy people across ages (dated by TCRdb to about 2015). In terms of the full investigation: In model experiments, roughly one uniquely barcoded TCR beta cDNA molecule per two T cells was captured by template switching. To track age-related changes in TCR beta repertoire diversity, the study relied on deep sequencing normalized with unique cDNA molecular identifiers. Four age groups were formed from the donors: young (average approximately 16 years), middle-aged (around 41), aged (about 62) and long-lived (82). Donors of different ages were randomly distributed across sequencing lanes to avoid experimental bias. For two donors (one aged 18 to 30 and one aged 80 or older), the study analyzed two additional independent replicas of 1 million unique cDNA reads from the same blood draw.

General conclusions and limits of the study: Total diversity estimates from one million sequenced T cells were considered lower bounds and underestimates. Observed TCR beta diversity per million T cells fell roughly linearly with age, and a significant reduction was already apparent by age approximately 41. Compared with the aged group, the long-lived group had more naive CD4+ T cells, fewer expanded clones and increased TCR diversity, suggesting age selection. Bulk unsorted PBMC profiling prevented conclusive comparison of naive and antigen-experienced compartments. A strong correlation was found between observed TCR beta diversity and the percentage of naive T cells measured by flow cytometry. The CMV infection status of donors was not known, potentially confounding age-related changes in expanded clonotypes.

The V end loses 8 bases and the J end loses 8 bases, and a stretch of 14 bases separates them. For CDR1 and CDR2, the germline V gene (reference sequence) lists SGHAT and FQDESV. From cysteine to phenylalanine, the CDR3 is 12 amino acids long. Solely the CDR3 DNA is kept, with 36 bases framed from the first base. The roughly 39 donors, aged 6 to 90 years, were systemically healthy Caucasian individuals from Russia. Around 10 milliliters of peripheral blood were collected from each donor into EDTA-treated Vacutainer tubes. Ficoll-Paque density-gradient centrifugation was used to isolate PBMCs, with at least 6.5 million per sample. Total RNA was extracted from PBMCs with Trizol reagent, with at least 5.5 micrograms obtained per sample. Naive CD45RAhigh/CD27high T cell percentages were measured by flow cytometry on a PBMC aliquot from every donor. Libraries were prepared through 5' RACE. The instrument given in TCRdb is Illumina HiSeq 2500. The second PCR ran for about 7 to 11 cycles and used a J-beta primer mix along with a sample-barcoded 5' primer. A template-switch 5' adaptor carrying 12 random nucleotides introduced a unique molecular identifier onto each TCR beta cDNA molecule. Each sample yielded at least 3 million CDR3-containing paired-end reads. First-strand cDNA synthesis was performed from all RNA using the Mint cDNA synthesis kit, with priming by a TRBC-specific oligonucleotide. Following uracil-DNA glycosylase treatment, a first 18-cycle PCR with universal primers M1SS and BC2_uni_R was performed on all cDNA. The original pipeline was this. Normalization of each sample was performed by random selection of 1 million high-quality reads, each carrying a distinct molecular identifier. Reads with shared molecular identifiers were discarded instead of being binned into consensus sequences. MiTCR, run with a Q25 quality threshold and the strictest error-elimination algorithm, handled CDR3 identification, clonotype clustering and error correction. Lower-bound total TCR beta diversity was estimated with a nonparametric unseen species model using Euler transformation. The public reads were quality trimmed at Q25 with fastp and then assembled into clones with MiXCR by TCRdb, keeping productive beta chains. For every CDR3 protein sequence, its rows merge into one entry that carries the most common genes and DNA. These V and J calls originate from TCRdb's pipeline instead of the authors' own analysis. The sample profile shows about 1.8 million distinct CDR3 sequences; roughly 50% of them were found once. More than 2% of the sample lies in the top ten.

Input material: blood. The receptor's source is a middle-aged woman in good health. The V gene is TRBV11-1 and the J gene is TRBJ2-3, and the D gene may be TRBD2, 5 bases matching. This receptor carries the CDR3 CASAAPGSTQYF. In nucleotides, the sequence is TGTGCCAGCGCGGCCCCGGGGTCTACGCAGTATTTT.